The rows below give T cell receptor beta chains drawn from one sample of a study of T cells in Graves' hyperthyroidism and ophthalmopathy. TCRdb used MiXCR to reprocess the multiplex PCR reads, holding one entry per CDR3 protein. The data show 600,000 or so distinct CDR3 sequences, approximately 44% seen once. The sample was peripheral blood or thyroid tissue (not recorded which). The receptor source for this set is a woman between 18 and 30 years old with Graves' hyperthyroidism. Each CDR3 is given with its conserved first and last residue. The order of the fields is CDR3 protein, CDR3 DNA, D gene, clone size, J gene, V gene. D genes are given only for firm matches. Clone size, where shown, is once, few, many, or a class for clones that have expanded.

CDR3aa: CAWSGSLGGSPLHF; CDR3nt: TGTGCCTGGAGTGGAAGCCTAGGGGGTTCACCCCTCCACTTT; d_gene: NA; abundance: few; j_gene: TRBJ1-6; v_gene: TRBV30
CDR3aa: CSARQLRDSPLHF; CDR3nt: TGCAGTGCCAGACAGCTTCGCGATTCACCCCTCCACTTT; d_gene: NA; abundance: many; j_gene: TRBJ1-6; v_gene: TRBV20-1
CDR3aa: CASLTTGQETQYF; CDR3nt: TGTGCCAGCTTAACGACTGGGCAAGAGACCCAGTACTTC; d_gene: NA; abundance: NA; j_gene: TRBJ2-5; v_gene: TRBV6-1
CDR3aa: CSAISLGQGDRQYF; CDR3nt: TGCAGTGCTATCAGCCTAGGGCAGGGAGATCGGCAGTACTTC; d_gene: NA; abundance: once; j_gene: TRBJ2-7; v_gene: TRBV20-1
CDR3aa: CASRGGHNSYEQYF; CDR3nt: TGTGCCAGCCGGGGGGGGCACAACTCCTACGAGCAGTACTTC; d_gene: TRBD2; abundance: few; j_gene: TRBJ2-7; v_gene: TRBV2
CDR3aa: CASSLSAPHFYGYTF; CDR3nt: TGTGCCAGCAGCTTAAGCGCGCCCCACTTCTATGGCTACACCTTC; d_gene: NA; abundance: NA; j_gene: TRBJ1-2; v_gene: TRBV7-2
CDR3aa: CASSPSQYTGTSNYGYTF; CDR3nt: TGTGCCAGCAGCCCCAGTCAGTATACCGGGACTTCTAACTATGGCTACACCTTC; d_gene: NA; abundance: NA; j_gene: TRBJ1-2; v_gene: TRBV11-1
CDR3aa: CASSPRLSGTRHYEQYF; CDR3nt: TGTGCCAGCAGCCCGAGGTTATCCGGGACTAGGCACTACGAGCAGTACTTC; d_gene: TRBD2; abundance: NA; j_gene: TRBJ2-7; v_gene: TRBV12-3/TRBV12-4
CDR3aa: CSALGGLRPSLGETQYF; CDR3nt: TGCAGCGCCCTGGGGGGACTCCGGCCCTCATTGGGGGAGACCCAGTACTTC; d_gene: NA; abundance: NA; j_gene: TRBJ2-5; v_gene: TRBV29-1
CDR3aa: CASRPNQPQHF; CDR3nt: TGTGCCAGCAGGCCCAATCAGCCCCAGCATTTT; d_gene: NA; abundance: NA; j_gene: TRBJ1-5; v_gene: TRBV25-1
CDR3aa: CASGGQYNTEAFF; CDR3nt: TGTGCCAGCGGGGGACAGTACAACACTGAAGCTTTCTTT; d_gene: TRBD1; abundance: NA; j_gene: TRBJ1-1; v_gene: TRBV6-6
CDR3aa: CSVRGQETQYF; CDR3nt: TGCAGCGTCCGGGGCCAGGAGACCCAGTACTTC; d_gene: NA; abundance: NA; j_gene: TRBJ2-5; v_gene: TRBV29-1
CDR3aa: CSAMTGGYDEKLFF; CDR3nt: TGCAGTGCGATGACAGGGGGCTACGATGAAAAACTGTTTTTT; d_gene: TRBD1; abundance: few; j_gene: TRBJ1-4; v_gene: TRBV20-1
CDR3aa: CSARDLASGSPETQYF; CDR3nt: TGCAGTGCTAGAGATCTCGCTAGCGGGAGTCCAGAGACCCAGTACTTC; d_gene: TRBD2; abundance: few; j_gene: TRBJ2-5; v_gene: TRBV20-1
CDR3aa: CSVGTGAVEAFF; CDR3nt: TGCAGCGTTGGGACAGGGGCGGTTGAAGCTTTCTTT; d_gene: TRBD1; abundance: NA; j_gene: TRBJ1-1; v_gene: TRBV29-1
CDR3aa: CASSRTGTNTGELFF; CDR3nt: TGCGCCAGCAGCCGGACAGGGACGAACACCGGGGAGCTGTTTTTT; d_gene: TRBD1; abundance: NA; j_gene: TRBJ2-2; v_gene: TRBV5-1
CDR3aa: CAGSLGPSSYEQYF; CDR3nt: TGTGCCGGCAGCTTAGGACCGTCCTCCTACGAGCAGTACTTC; d_gene: NA; abundance: NA; j_gene: TRBJ2-7; v_gene: TRBV7-2
CDR3aa: CASSASGTGYYEQYF; CDR3nt: TGTGCCAGCAGCGCTTCCGGGACAGGGTACTACGAGCAGTACTTC; d_gene: TRBD1; abundance: few; j_gene: TRBJ2-7; v_gene: TRBV5-6
CDR3aa: CATSRRLGKETQYF; CDR3nt: TGTGCCACCAGCAGGCGCCTCGGAAAAGAGACCCAGTACTTC; d_gene: NA; abundance: many; j_gene: TRBJ2-5; v_gene: TRBV15
CDR3aa: CASSGDSSGNTIYF; CDR3nt: TGTGCCAGCAGTGGGGACAGCTCTGGAAACACCATATATTTT; d_gene: TRBD1; abundance: few; j_gene: TRBJ1-3; v_gene: TRBV10-3
CDR3aa: CASSRDRGAGYTF; CDR3nt: TGTGCCAGCAGTCGAGACAGGGGGGCCGGCTACACCTTC; d_gene: TRBD1; abundance: NA; j_gene: TRBJ1-2; v_gene: TRBV7-2
CDR3aa: CASSLAGTGGLSGANVLTF; CDR3nt: TGTGCCAGCAGCTTAGCCGGGACAGGGGGTCTTTCTGGGGCCAACGTCCTGACTTTC; d_gene: TRBD1; abundance: NA; j_gene: TRBJ2-6; v_gene: TRBV7-9
CDR3aa: CASTEGLYSGNTIYF; CDR3nt: TGTGCCAGCACGGAGGGGTTATACTCTGGAAACACCATATATTTT; d_gene: NA; abundance: NA; j_gene: TRBJ1-3; v_gene: TRBV6-1
CDR3aa: CAIRAGLGDFDEQYF; CDR3nt: TGTGCCATCAGAGCCGGACTAGGAGACTTCGACGAGCAGTACTTC; d_gene: TRBD2; abundance: many; j_gene: TRBJ2-7; v_gene: TRBV10-3
CDR3aa: CASSVTGEQYF; CDR3nt: TGTGCCAGCAGTGTTACGGGGGAGCAGTACTTC; d_gene: NA; abundance: NA; j_gene: TRBJ2-7; v_gene: TRBV2
CDR3aa: CASSWAVEAFF; CDR3nt: TGTGCCAGCAGTTGGGCAGTCGAAGCTTTCTTT; d_gene: NA; abundance: NA; j_gene: TRBJ1-1; v_gene: TRBV6-5
CDR3aa: CAIVTGLNTGELFF; CDR3nt: TGTGCCATCGTGACAGGATTGAACACCGGGGAGCTGTTTTTT; d_gene: NA; abundance: NA; j_gene: TRBJ2-2; v_gene: TRBV10-3
CDR3aa: CSAQPGQPF; CDR3nt: TGCAGTGCGCAGCCGGGACAGCCCTTT; d_gene: TRBD1; abundance: NA; j_gene: TRBJ2-5; v_gene: TRBV20-1
CDR3aa: CASSPRAPGLDTEAFF; CDR3nt: TGTGCCAGCAGCCCCCGGGCCCCAGGGCTAGACACTGAAGCTTTCTTT; d_gene: NA; abundance: NA; j_gene: TRBJ1-1; v_gene: TRBV7-3
CDR3aa: CASSMASGSYEQYF; CDR3nt: TGTGCCAGTAGTATGGCTAGCGGGAGCTACGAGCAGTACTTC; d_gene: TRBD2; abundance: NA; j_gene: TRBJ2-7; v_gene: TRBV19
CDR3aa: CATSDFTEAGYTF; CDR3nt: TGTGCCACCAGTGATTTCACGGAGGCGGGCTACACCTTC; d_gene: NA; abundance: many; j_gene: TRBJ1-2; v_gene: TRBV24-1
CDR3aa: CASSAPSGPSTDTQYF; CDR3nt: TGCGCCAGCAGTGCGCCTAGCGGACCTAGCACAGATACGCAGTATTTT; d_gene: TRBD2; abundance: once; j_gene: TRBJ2-3; v_gene: TRBV10-2
CDR3aa: CASSPPGFGEQYF; CDR3nt: TGTGCCAGCAGCCCGCCGGGATTCGGGGAGCAGTACTTC; d_gene: NA; abundance: few; j_gene: TRBJ2-7; v_gene: TRBV14
CDR3aa: CASSAGRGSNYGYTF; CDR3nt: TGTGCCAGTAGTGCCGGCAGGGGTTCTAACTATGGCTACACCTTC; d_gene: NA; abundance: NA; j_gene: TRBJ1-2; v_gene: TRBV19
CDR3aa: CASSSDRAVGELFF; CDR3nt: TGTGCCAGCAGCTCTGACAGGGCAGTCGGGGAGCTGTTTTTT; d_gene: TRBD1; abundance: many; j_gene: TRBJ2-2; v_gene: TRBV7-9
CDR3aa: CAIMGTSASYEQYF; CDR3nt: TGTGCCATCATGGGGACTAGCGCCTCCTACGAGCAGTACTTC; d_gene: TRBD2; abundance: many; j_gene: TRBJ2-7; v_gene: TRBV10-3
CDR3aa: CASRNSQGGNYGYTF; CDR3nt: TGTGCCAGTAGAAACTCACAGGGAGGAAACTATGGCTACACCTTC; d_gene: NA; abundance: NA; j_gene: TRBJ1-2; v_gene: TRBV19
CDR3aa: CASSIRQGASGNTIYF; CDR3nt: TGTGCCAGCAGCATAAGACAGGGGGCCTCTGGAAACACCATATATTTT; d_gene: NA; abundance: NA; j_gene: TRBJ1-3; v_gene: TRBV21-1
CDR3aa: CASSLLYRGNTEAFF; CDR3nt: TGTGCCAGCAGCTTGTTGTACAGGGGGAACACTGAAGCTTTCTTT; d_gene: TRBD1; abundance: NA; j_gene: TRBJ1-1; v_gene: TRBV5-4
CDR3aa: CASSFARGPQHF; CDR3nt: TGTGCCAGCAGTTTTGCCCGAGGGCCCCAGCATTTT; d_gene: NA; abundance: NA; j_gene: TRBJ1-5; v_gene: TRBV12-5
CDR3aa: CASSTGQATNTEAFF; CDR3nt: TGTGCCAGCAGCACCGGGCAGGCCACGAACACTGAAGCTTTCTTT; d_gene: NA; abundance: few; j_gene: TRBJ1-1; v_gene: TRBV7-9
CDR3aa: CASNVGAGSNTEAFF; CDR3nt: TGTGCCAGCAACGTAGGGGCAGGGTCAAACACTGAAGCTTTCTTT; d_gene: NA; abundance: NA; j_gene: TRBJ1-1; v_gene: TRBV7-9
CDR3aa: CASGGDRVQETQYF; CDR3nt: TGTGCCAGCGGCGGAGACAGGGTCCAAGAGACCCAGTACTTC; d_gene: TRBD1; abundance: NA; j_gene: TRBJ2-5; v_gene: TRBV10-3
CDR3aa: CASLEGGLIETQYF; CDR3nt: TGTGCCAGCCTTGAGGGAGGATTGATAGAGACCCAGTACTTC; d_gene: NA; abundance: NA; j_gene: TRBJ2-5; v_gene: TRBV7-9
CDR3aa: CASSLETSAYGYTF; CDR3nt: TGTGCCAGCAGCCTCGAGACCTCGGCATATGGCTACACCTTC; d_gene: NA; abundance: NA; j_gene: TRBJ1-2; v_gene: TRBV7-2
CDR3aa: CASGTGTSGNQYF; CDR3nt: TGCGCCAGCGGCACCGGGACTAGCGGGAACCAGTACTTC; d_gene: TRBD2; abundance: once; j_gene: TRBJ2-5; v_gene: TRBV5-1
CDR3aa: CSVDEVAGTDTQYF; CDR3nt: TGCAGCGTTGACGAGGTAGCAGGCACAGATACGCAGTATTTT; d_gene: NA; abundance: NA; j_gene: TRBJ2-3; v_gene: TRBV29-1
CDR3aa: CASSLDSSGAYEQYF; CDR3nt: TGTGCCAGCAGCTTGGACAGTAGCGGGGCCTACGAGCAGTACTTC; d_gene: TRBD2; abundance: few; j_gene: TRBJ2-7; v_gene: TRBV7-9
CDR3aa: CASSPAGPSYNSPLHF; CDR3nt: TGTGCCAGCAGCCCTGCGGGACCCTCCTATAATTCACCCCTCCACTTT; d_gene: NA; abundance: NA; j_gene: TRBJ1-6; v_gene: TRBV9
CDR3aa: CASSSGGAGSTSSYEQYF; CDR3nt: TGTGCCAGCAGTTCAGGGGGGGCCGGTAGTACTAGCTCCTACGAGCAGTACTTC; d_gene: NA; abundance: NA; j_gene: TRBJ2-7; v_gene: TRBV12-3/TRBV12-4
CDR3aa: CAISRTGEGEAFF; CDR3nt: TGTGCCATCAGCAGGACAGGGGAGGGTGAAGCTTTCTTT; d_gene: TRBD1; abundance: many; j_gene: TRBJ1-1; v_gene: TRBV10-3
CDR3aa: CSATSGLAGYEQYF; CDR3nt: TGCAGTGCCACATCGGGACTAGCGGGTTACGAGCAGTACTTC; d_gene: TRBD2; abundance: NA; j_gene: TRBJ2-7; v_gene: TRBV20-1
CDR3aa: CASSLVQGAEEYYGYTF; CDR3nt: TGCGCCAGCAGCCTTGTTCAGGGGGCCGAGGAATACTATGGCTACACCTTC; d_gene: TRBD1; abundance: few; j_gene: TRBJ1-2; v_gene: TRBV25-1
CDR3aa: CASGPTGNTEAFF; CDR3nt: TGTGCCAGCGGCCCTACAGGAAACACTGAAGCTTTCTTT; d_gene: NA; abundance: NA; j_gene: TRBJ1-1; v_gene: TRBV7-9
CDR3aa: CASSARSQRETQYF; CDR3nt: TGTGCCAGCAGCGCCAGGAGTCAGAGAGAGACCCAGTACTTC; d_gene: NA; abundance: NA; j_gene: TRBJ2-5; v_gene: TRBV9
CDR3aa: CSASVTGEFGTQYF; CDR3nt: TGCAGTGCTAGTGTTACAGGGGAGTTTGGGACCCAGTACTTC; d_gene: TRBD1; abundance: few; j_gene: TRBJ2-5; v_gene: TRBV20-1
CDR3aa: CSAWQGVTQYF; CDR3nt: TGCAGCGCCTGGCAGGGGGTAACGCAGTACTTC; d_gene: TRBD1; abundance: NA; j_gene: TRBJ2-5; v_gene: TRBV29-1